Below, 8 T cell receptor beta chains from the same sample are listed, as sequenced in a study. TCRdb recomputed calls from the RT-PCR reads with MiXCR, one row per CDR3 protein. This repertoire shows hundreds of thousands of distinct CDR3 sequences, 14% found once; its top ten account for roughly 3.9%. Sequencing was done on a sample of memory CD4+ T cells from blood. The receptor source for this set is a female donor in good health, serving as a healthy control.

The chain couples TRBV20-1 to TRBJ1-3; 8 nucleotides agree with TRBD1. Germline values: CDR1 DFQATT, CDR2 SNEGSKA (reference sequence). The trim removed 3 bases at V and 2 bases at J, leaving 15 bases unmatched. CDR3 length: 18 amino acids. CDR3 in amino acids: CSASPARGRGVPGNTIYF. The CDR3 region has the DNA TGCAGTGCTAGCCCTGCCAGGGGGCGCGGGGTTCCTGGAAACACCATATATTTT.

The gene calls are TRBV7-9 and TRBJ2-5; D uncertain. The CDR3 covers 11 residues. Germline V lookup: CDR1 SEHNR, CDR2 FQNEAQ (reference sequence). With 7 bases removed from V and 5 bases from J, the gap between germline ends came to 8 bases. In DNA, the CDR3 is TGTGCCAGCATTTCCTGGGAGACCCAGTACTTC. It codes for CASISWETQYF.

This clonotype was counted many times. CDR3 sequence reads: CASSRQGSTGELFF. The CDR3 coding sequence is TGCGCCAGCAGCCGACAGGGATCTACCGGGGAGCTGTTTTTT. The chain couples TRBV4-3 to TRBJ2-2, with 7 bases lining up with TRBD1. This CDR3 comprises 14 residues. Germline CDR1 and CDR2: LGHNA and YSLEER. Losses at the gene ends were 4 bases for V and 5 bases for J; bases not matched to a gene: 4.

The chain recombines TRBV4-3 with TRBJ2-6, with 9 nucleotides matching TRBD2. The CDR3 extends over 20 amino acids. J lost 0 bases, V lost 0 bases, and 9 bases had no gene match. CDR1 LGHNA and CDR2 YSLEER come from the germline V gene. The CDR3 sequence: CASSQELIAGVFSGANVLTF. The CDR3 region has the DNA TGCGCCAGCAGCCAAGAGTTGATAGCGGGAGTATTCTCTGGGGCCAACGTCCTGACTTTC.

This clonotype was counted only a few times. The chain combines TRBV5-4 with TRBJ2-3; 13 bases agree with TRBD2. V was pared by 4 bases and J by 6 bases, with 8 bases of the junction left unmatched. CDR3 length equals 16 residues. Germline V gene data show CDR1 as SGHNT and CDR2 as YYREEE (reference sequence). CDR3 nucleotides: TGTGCCAGCAGCCCGGGACTAGCGGGGATAAGCGATACGCAGTATTTT. Its translation: CASSPGLAGISDTQYF.

This clonotype was seen a handful of times. The rearrangement uses TRBV10-3 and TRBJ2-1; TRBD1 might be the D (6 bases). This CDR3 is built from 13 residues. The V and J ends lost 7 bases and 6 bases respectively, with 13 bases between them. Germline V lookup: CDR1 ENHRY, CDR2 SYGVKD. CDR3 loop: CAIMGAWGNEQFF. The CDR3 DNA reads as TGTGCCATCATGGGGGCGTGGGGCAATGAGCAGTTCTTC.

This clonotype was seen a handful of times. V usage is TRBV20-1 and J usage is TRBJ2-1; 8 bases are a match to TRBD2. This CDR3 contains 16 residues. The J segment lost 8 bases and the V segment lost 2 bases, leaving 14 bases of the junction unmatched. Germline CDR1 reads DFQATT; CDR2 reads SNEGSKA (reference sequence). This CDR3 reads CSARPPGTRARYEQFF. The CDR3 bases are TGCAGTGCTAGACCCCCCGGGACTAGGGCTCGATATGAGCAGTTCTTC.

There are a few counts of this clonotype. The chain carries TRBV5-1 and TRBJ2-6; D is unresolved. Germline CDR1 SGHRS, CDR2 YFSETQ. The CDR3 loop spans 17 amino acids. Trimming left V 3 bases short and J 6 bases short, with 19 bases between. The CDR3, as DNA: TGCGCCAGCAGCTCCGACGGCTTCGGGTATGTGGCCAACGTCCTGACTTTC. Translated, it gives CASSSDGFGYVANVLTF.